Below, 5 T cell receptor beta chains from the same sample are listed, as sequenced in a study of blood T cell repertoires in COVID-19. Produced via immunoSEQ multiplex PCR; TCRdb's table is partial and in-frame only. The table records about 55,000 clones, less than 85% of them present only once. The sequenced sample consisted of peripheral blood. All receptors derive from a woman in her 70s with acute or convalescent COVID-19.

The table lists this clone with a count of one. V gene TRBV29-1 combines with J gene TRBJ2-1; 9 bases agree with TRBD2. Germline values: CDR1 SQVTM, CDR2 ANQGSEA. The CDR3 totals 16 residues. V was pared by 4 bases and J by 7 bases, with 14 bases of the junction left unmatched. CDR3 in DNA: TGCAGCGTTGGGGGGATTAGCGGGGGAGTCCTAAATGAGCAGTTCTTC. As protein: CSVGGISGGVLNEQFF.

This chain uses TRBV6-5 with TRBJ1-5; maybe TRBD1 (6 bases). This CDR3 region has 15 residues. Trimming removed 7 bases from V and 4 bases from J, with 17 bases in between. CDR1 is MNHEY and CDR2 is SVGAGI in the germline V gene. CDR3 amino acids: CASIEQGRVNQPQHF. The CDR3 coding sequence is TGTGCCAGCATAGAACAGGGTCGGGTTAATCAGCCCCAGCATTTT.

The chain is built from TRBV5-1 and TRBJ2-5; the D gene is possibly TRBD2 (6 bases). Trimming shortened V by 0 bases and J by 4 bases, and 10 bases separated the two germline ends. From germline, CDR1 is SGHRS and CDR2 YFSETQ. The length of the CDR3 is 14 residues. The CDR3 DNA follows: TGCGCCAGCAGCTTGGCCGTCGGGGGAGAGACCCAGTACTTC. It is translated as CASSLAVGGETQYF.

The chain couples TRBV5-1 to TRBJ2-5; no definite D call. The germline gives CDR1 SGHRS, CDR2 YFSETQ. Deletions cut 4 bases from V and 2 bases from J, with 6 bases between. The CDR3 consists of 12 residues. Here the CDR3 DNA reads TGCGCCAGCAGCGAGCCGCAAGAGACCCAGTACTTC. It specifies CASSEPQETQYF.

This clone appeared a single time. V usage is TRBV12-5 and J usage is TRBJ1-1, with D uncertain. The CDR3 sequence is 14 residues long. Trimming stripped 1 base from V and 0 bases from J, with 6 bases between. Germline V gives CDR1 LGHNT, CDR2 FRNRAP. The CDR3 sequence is CASGLGYMNTEAFF. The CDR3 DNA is TGTGCTAGTGGTTTGGGGTACATGAACACTGAAGCTTTCTTT.